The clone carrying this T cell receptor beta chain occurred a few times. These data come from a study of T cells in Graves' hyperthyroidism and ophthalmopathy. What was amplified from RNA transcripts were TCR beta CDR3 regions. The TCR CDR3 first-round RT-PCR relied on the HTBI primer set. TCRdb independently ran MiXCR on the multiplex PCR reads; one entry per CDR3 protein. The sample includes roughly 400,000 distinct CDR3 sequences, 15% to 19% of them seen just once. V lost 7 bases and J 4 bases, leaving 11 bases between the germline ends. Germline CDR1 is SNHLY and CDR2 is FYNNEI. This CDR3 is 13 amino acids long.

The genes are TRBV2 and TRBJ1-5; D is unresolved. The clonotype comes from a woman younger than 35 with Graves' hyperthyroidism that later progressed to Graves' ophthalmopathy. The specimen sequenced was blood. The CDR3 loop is CASTLDGNQPQHF. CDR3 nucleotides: TGTGCCAGCACCTTGGACGGTAATCAGCCCCAGCATTTT. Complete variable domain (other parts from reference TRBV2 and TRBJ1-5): EPEVTQTPSHQVTQMGQEVILRCVPISNHLYFYWYRQILGQKVEFLVSFYNNEISEKSEIFDDQFSVERPDGSNFTLKIRSTKLEDSAMYFCASTLDGNQPQHFGDGTRLSIL.